The 10 T cell receptor beta chains below come from one sample, sequenced in a study of cytomegalovirus exposure and HLA in healthy donors. PCR used 60 Vbeta primers and 13 Jbeta primers. Repertoires were generated with immunoSEQ multiplex PCR, while TCRdb's copy carries only in-frame clones and drops some. The profile shows about 98,000 clones, 70% of them singletons. The sequenced sample consisted of PBMCs. All receptors come from a man between 45 and 60 years old in good health and CMV-seronegative.

This clone was counted between two and nine times. The CDR3 reads CASSPGLPYEQYF. DNA for the CDR3: TGCGCCAGCAGTCCGGGACTGCCCTACGAGCAGTACTTC. The V and J genes are TRBV4-3 and TRBJ2-7; D may be TRBD2 (6 bases). Germline V gives CDR1 LGHNA, CDR2 YSLEER. The CDR3 contains 13 residues. V dropped 6 bases and J dropped 2 bases, with 11 bases sitting between them.

The rearrangement links TRBV5-4 to TRBJ1-4; D gene unclear. Per germline, CDR1 SGHNT and CDR2 YYREEE (reference sequence). This CDR3 contains 15 residues. V shed 4 bases and J shed 3 bases, with 13 bases lying between them. CDR3: CASSLGGMANEKLFF. CDR3 coding DNA: TGTGCCAGCAGCCTCGGAGGGATGGCTAATGAAAAACTGTTTTTT.

The V call is TRBV28, the J call TRBJ2-3; no clear D gene. V lost 2 bases and J lost 4, with 10 bases in between. Germline V lookup: CDR1 MDHEN, CDR2 SYDVKM. The CDR3 runs to 14 residues. The CDR3 reads CASSLGLGSDTQYF. The CDR3 nucleotides are TGTGCCAGCAGTTTAGGTCTCGGGTCAGATACGCAGTATTTT.

CDR3 sequence (DNA): TGTGCCAGCAGCACCCGGACTAGCGGGAGAGGATCCTACGAGCAGTACTTC. It is translated as CASSTRTSGRGSYEQYF. The gene calls are TRBV21-1 and TRBJ2-7; TRBD2, the table's D call, was not compared with the DNA. TRBV21-1 is a pseudogene. There are 17 residues in the CDR3.

This clone appeared a single time. The genes are TRBV10-3 and TRBJ1-6, with 10 bases that match TRBD1. The germline gives CDR1 ENHRY, CDR2 SYGVKD. The trim removed 5 bases at V and 8 bases at J, leaving 3 bases unmatched. The CDR3 runs to 14 residues. The CDR3 here is CAISRDRGYSPLHF. Here the CDR3 DNA reads TGTGCCATCAGTAGGGACAGGGGTTATTCACCCCTCCACTTT.

This clone appeared a few times. The identical CDR3 is also encoded by other nucleotide sequences in the sample. This chain uses TRBV7-9 with TRBJ1-4, with D possibly being TRBD1 (5 bases). Germline CDR1 is SEHNR and CDR2 is FQNEAQ (reference sequence). V lost 4 bases to trimming and J lost 0 bases, with 9 bases between them. This CDR3 has 15 amino acids. CDR3 region: CASSSDRTTNEKLFF. In DNA form, the CDR3 reads TGTGCCAGCAGCTCAGACAGAACAACTAATGAAAAACTGTTTTTT.

This chain uses TRBV28 with TRBJ2-5; 9 positions agree with TRBD1. CDR3 length: 16 amino acids. Germline V gene lookup returns CDR1 MDHEN and CDR2 SYDVKM. The V gene end was trimmed by 5 bases and the J gene end by 1 base; junction bases not matched to a gene: 8. The chain's CDR3 is CASSPHGQGSQETQYF. CDR3 nucleotides: TGTGCCAGCAGTCCTCATGGACAGGGGAGCCAAGAGACCCAGTACTTC.

This chain connects TRBV10-3 to TRBJ2-7; 8 nucleotides align to TRBD1. CDR3 length: 13 residues. Per the germline V gene, CDR1 is ENHRY and CDR2 is SYGVKD. V was pared by 10 bases and J by 0 bases, with 5 bases of the junction left unmatched. The CDR3 here is CATRDRLSYEQYF. In DNA, the CDR3 is TGTGCCACCCGGGACAGGCTCTCCTACGAGCAGTACTTC.

The chain uses TRBV6-5 and TRBJ1-1; D may be TRBD1 (6 bases). This CDR3 is 14 amino acids long. With 2 bases removed from V and 4 bases from J, the gap between germline ends came to 11 bases. Germline CDR1 reads MNHEY; CDR2 reads SVGAGI. The CDR3 bases are TGTGCCAGCAGTTACAGGAGAGGGGGCACTGAAGCTTTCTTT. This translates into CASSYRRGGTEAFF.

This clone was counted a few times. The chain joins TRBV7-9 to TRBJ2-5; D remains ambiguous. The CDR3 is made up of 13 amino acids. Trimming shortened V by 5 bases and J by 1 base, and 8 bases separated the two germline ends. CDR1 is SEHNR, CDR2 FQNEAQ, per germline (reference sequence). DNA of the CDR3: TGTGCCAGCAGCGTCGTTCCCCAAGAGACCCAGTACTTC. Protein: CASSVVPQETQYF.